This entry features one T cell receptor beta chain sequence. Its antigen is not known. Germline loops: CDR1 SEHNR, CDR2 FQNEAQ (reference sequence). V lost 2 bases, J lost 3 bases, and 8 bases lay in between. CDR3 size: 14 residues. The data stem from a study of immune cell composition in non-small cell lung cancer. This table comes from immunoSEQ multiplex PCR, and its TCRdb copy is limited to in-frame clones, with some not included. The data contain around 11,000 clones, around two thirds of them singletons. The study's findings and limits: Dominant in vivo tumour-associated clones were not shown to share tumour-reactive sequences. Lung squamous cell carcinoma tumours had significantly higher top 10 clone scores and productive clonality than lung adenocarcinoma. Smoking pack-years did not significantly correlate with tumour TCR-beta clonality. Approximately 73% of squamous and under 35% of adenocarcinoma cases had tumour-associated clones >0.5%.

The J gene is TRBJ1-3, the V gene TRBV7-9; D call uncertain. The TCR sequence derives from a human donor with non-small cell lung cancer. Sequenced: lung tumor tissue. The CDR3 DNA sequence: TGTGCCAGCAGCTTAATCGGTATTGGAAACACCATATATTTT. Translation gives CASSLIGIGNTIYF.